The 5 T cell receptor beta chains presented below share a single source sample, sequenced in a study of beta chain features in type 1 diabetes. The study's findings and limits: Type 1 diabetes patients had moderately but significantly shorter TCRB CDR3s in all four CD4+ subsets.

The isolated RNA, all of it, was reverse transcribed, so expressed TCRB transcripts were what got sequenced. Profiled with immunoSEQ multiplex PCR; TCRdb holds only in-frame clones, not every one. The sample consists of around 180,000 clones, around 8% of them appearing once. These TCRs' antigens remain unknown. Sequenced: central memory CD4+ T cells from blood. These receptors all come from a woman aged 40 to 50 with type 1 diabetes.

The rearrangement joins TRBV28 to TRBJ1-6, with D hard to call. CDR3 length: 11 amino acids. CDR1 and CDR2 from the germline V gene are MDHEN and SYDVKM. The V end was cut by 7 bases, the J end by 5 bases, with 3 bases between. The chain's CDR3 is CASTDNSPLHF. The CDR3 DNA reads TGTGCCAGCACCGATAATTCACCCCTCCACTTT.

This chain links TRBV18 with TRBJ1-4; D might be TRBD1 (6 bases). V was cut by 0 bases and J by 6 bases, with 8 bases left in between. The CDR3 has 14 residues. The germline gives CDR1 KGHSH, CDR2 LQKENI. The CDR3 protein is CASSPPAGDEKLFF. Written as DNA, the CDR3 is TGTGCCAGCTCACCACCGGCAGGGGATGAAAAACTGTTTTTT.

The rearrangement joins TRBV4-1 to TRBJ1-1, with D perhaps matching TRBD1 (5 bases). Germline V gives CDR1 MGHRA, CDR2 YSYEKL. CDR3 length equals 16 residues. Trimming pared 3 bases from V and 2 bases from J, leaving 16 bases between. The DNA for the CDR3 is TGCGCCAGCAGCCAGAACCCGACAGCGCTTAACACTGAAGCTTTCTTT. It codes for CASSQNPTALNTEAFF.

This clone occurred a few times. The J gene is TRBJ1-2, the V gene TRBV6-4; D gene uncertain. The CDR3 totals 13 residues. V lost 3 bases and J lost 1, with 6 bases in between. CDR1 and CDR2 from the germline V gene are MRHNA and SNTAGT. The CDR3 loop reads CASSEGVNYGYTF. In DNA, the CDR3 is TGTGCCAGCAGTGAAGGAGTTAACTATGGCTACACCTTC.

The chain recombines TRBV5-6 with TRBJ1-5, with D possibly TRBD1 on 6 matching bases. Trimming took off 3 bases at V and 5 bases at J, with 12 bases between the two ends. The CDR3 contains 14 residues. Germline CDR1 and CDR2: SGHDT and YYEEEE. CDR3 coding DNA: TGTGCCAGCAGCTCAGGGGCGGTTTATCAGCCCCAGCATTTT. This codes for CASSSGAVYQPQHF.